What follows is one T cell receptor beta chain and its context. The target antigen is unknown. This CDR3 comprises 15 residues. Losses at the gene ends were 4 bases for V and 2 bases for J; bases not matched to a gene: 4. The V gene's germline CDR1 is SQVTM and CDR2 ANQGSEA. This entry comes from a study of cytomegalovirus exposure and HLA in healthy donors. Repertoires were generated with immunoSEQ multiplex PCR, while TCRdb's copy carries only in-frame clones and drops some. The sample holds roughly 300,000 clones, 85% to 90% seen once. The validation cohort, a group of more than 100 subjects, included the donors and was separate from the approximately 650-subject first cohort. Study outcomes and limitations: Cytomegalovirus status was reportedly diagnosed by the classifier with high specificity and sensitivity.

Sequenced: PBMCs. The source is a woman in her late teens or twenties in good health and CMV-seronegative. The chain is built from TRBV29-1 and TRBJ2-1; 11 bases align to TRBD1. CDR3: CSVGRTGGAYNEQFF. The CDR3 DNA reads as TGCAGCGTTGGACGGACAGGGGGCGCCTACAATGAGCAGTTCTTC.